This T cell receptor beta chain was sequenced for a study of Ad26.COV2.S vaccination and SARS-CoV-2 variants. The assay was immunoSEQ multiplex PCR, and TCRdb's table has in-frame clones only and misses some. The table lists some 340,000 clones, about 82% of them singletons. V shed 5 bases and J shed 0 bases, with 17 bases lying between them. Germline values: CDR1 SEHNR, CDR2 FQNEAQ (reference sequence). CDR3 length equals 17 residues. The sample's treatment: some 19 received Ad26.COV2.S at low or high dose, single or two shots; about 5 received placebo; per-sample allocation not given. Each sample was drawn 63 days after the first injection (of vaccine or placebo). It was Wuhan-strain SARS-CoV-2 spike that the Ad26 vaccine vector expressed. Turning to this clone: The antigen remains undetermined.

Study-wide findings and caveats: Spike-specific TCR breadth ran higher among vaccine recipients than placebo recipients.

This sequence originates from a person between 18 and 65 years old who received the Ad26.COV2.S COVID-19 vaccine or a placebo. The chain joins TRBV7-9 to TRBJ2-1; no reliable D call. The material was peripheral blood, obtained in a trial of Ad26.COV2.S vaccine versus placebo. CDR3 nucleotide sequence: TGTGCCAGCAGCCTCAACCTTGACTGGAACTCCTACAATGAGCAGTTCTTC. This translates into CASSLNLDWNSYNEQFF.